A single sample is the source of the 22 T cell receptor beta chains below, sequenced in a study of blood T cell repertoires in COVID-19. Only in-frame clones appear in the TCRdb table, and some are missing; sequencing was by immunoSEQ multiplex PCR. The sample comprises roughly 170,000 clones, about 83% of which are singletons, and around 13% rests with the top ten. Sequenced: peripheral blood. These receptor sequences come from a woman between 65 and 79 years old with COVID-19, enrolled during active disease.

This sequence joins TRBV7-9 and TRBJ2-3; the match to TRBD2 covers 11 bases. V trimming: 4 bases; J trimming: 2 bases; junction bases outside the gene matches: 5. The CDR3 spans 16 residues. Germline CDR1 is SEHNR and CDR2 is FQNEAQ (reference sequence). The CDR3: CASSYPTSGATDTQYF. The CDR3 nucleotides read TGTGCCAGCAGCTACCCGACTAGCGGGGCCACAGATACGCAGTATTTT. The full variable domain, in which reference TRBV7-9 and TRBJ2-3 provide the parts outside the CDR3, is DTGVSQNPRHKITKRGQNVTFRCDPISEHNRLYWYRQTLGQGPEFLTYFQNEAQLEKSRLLSDRFSAERPKGSFSTLEIQRTEQGDSAMYLCASSYPTSGATDTQYFGPGTRLTVL.

The chain links TRBV7-3 to TRBJ2-5; 8 positions agree with TRBD1. The V gene's germline CDR1 is SGHTA and CDR2 FQGTGA. V trimming: 5 bases; J trimming: 4 bases; junction bases outside the gene matches: 12. This CDR3 has 16 amino acids. The CDR3 nucleotides are TGTGCCAGCAGCCTAAGCCCCGGGACAGGTATAGAGACCCAGTACTTC. It is translated as CASSLSPGTGIETQYF.

This clone was seen a few times. V and J are TRBV28 and TRBJ2-7; TRBD1 matches at 10 bases. Germline V gives CDR1 MDHEN, CDR2 SYDVKM. This CDR3 has 14 residues. The ends lost 6 bases at V and 1 base at J; junction bases unmatched: 3. The CDR3 spells CASRDRGNSYEQYF. The CDR3 DNA reads as TGTGCCAGCAGGGACAGGGGGAATTCCTACGAGCAGTACTTC.

The rearrangement joins TRBV6-5 to TRBJ1-2; 9 positions match TRBD1. In germline, CDR1 is MNHEY, CDR2 SVGAGI. Trimming took 7 bases from V and 4 from J; bases not matched to a gene: 10. CDR3 size: 15 residues. The CDR3 sequence is CASTGGTGNAYGYTF. As DNA, the CDR3 is TGTGCCAGCACCGGCGGGACAGGGAATGCCTATGGCTACACCTTC.

This clone has just one count. The chain couples TRBV2 to TRBJ2-7; 7 bases are shared with TRBD2. Looked up from germline, CDR1 is SNHLY and CDR2 is FYNNEI. With 6 bases clipped from V and 5 bases from J, the junction kept 4 bases outside the gene matches. The CDR3 spans 12 residues. CDR3 sequence: CASRGTSDEQYF. The CDR3 coding sequence is TGTGCCAGCAGGGGCACTAGCGACGAGCAGTACTTC.

Written as DNA, the CDR3 is TGTGCATCTCCCCACAATCCGGGACAGGGGGCTGGTTCACCCCTCCACTTT. This translates into CASPHNPGQGAGSPLHF. The rearrangement uses TRBV12-2 and TRBJ1-6; the table calls TRBD1, which could not be checked here. TRBV12-2 counts as a pseudogene. This CDR3 contains 17 residues.

Only a few counts were recorded for this clone. V usage is TRBV28 and J usage is TRBJ1-6, with D possibly TRBD1 on 6 matching bases. Trimming shortened V by 7 bases and J by 7 bases, and 17 bases separated the two germline ends. The CDR3 has 15 residues. Germline V gene lookup returns CDR1 MDHEN and CDR2 SYDVKM. CDR3 coding DNA: TGTGCCAGCACCATTCCCGGGACATTAAATTCACCCCTCCACTTT. Translating it yields CASTIPGTLNSPLHF.

The J gene is TRBJ2-5, the V gene TRBV28; 7 bases are shared with TRBD1. This CDR3 comprises 17 residues. Germline V gene sequence: CDR1 MDHEN, CDR2 SYDVKM. The V gene end was trimmed by 6 bases and the J gene end by 5 bases; junction bases not matched to a gene: 18. The DNA for the CDR3 is TGTGCCAGCAGAACCTTCCAGACAGGGCCGGTACAGGAGACCCAGTACTTC. It codes for CASRTFQTGPVQETQYF.

V is TRBV19 and J is TRBJ1-1; possible D gene TRBD1, 5 bases. The CDR3 length is 12 residues. In germline, CDR1 is LNHDA, CDR2 SQIVND (reference sequence). V was clipped by 6 bases and J by 5 bases, with 10 bases between them. The DNA of the CDR3 is TGTGCCAGTAGAGACAGTACGACTGAAGCTTTCTTT. This codes for CASRDSTTEAFF.

The genes are TRBV30 and TRBJ2-1, with 7 bases fitting TRBD2. Germline V CDR1 and CDR2: GTSNPN, SVGIG (reference sequence). This CDR3 spans 13 amino acids. The junction had 1 base not matched to a gene; V was cut back by 2 bases and J by 3 bases. As DNA, the CDR3 is TGTGCCTGGAGTAGCGGGAACTACAATGAGCAGTTCTTC. Protein product: CAWSSGNYNEQFF.

The rearrangement joins TRBV7-9 to TRBJ1-3, with TRBD1 as a possible D gene (5 bases). Germline values: CDR1 SEHNR, CDR2 FQNEAQ (reference sequence). Trimming left V 8 bases short and J 2 bases short, with 10 bases between. This CDR3 has 13 amino acids. The CDR3 region is CASSGGAGNTIYF. CDR3 bases: TGTGCCAGCTCGGGAGGGGCTGGAAACACCATATATTTT.

J is TRBJ2-2 and V is TRBV5-1, with TRBD2 matching 14 bases. The CDR3 loop spans 18 amino acids. With V trimmed by 1 base and J by 3 bases, 5 bases remained unmatched. Per the germline V gene, CDR1 is SGHRS and CDR2 is YFSETQ. Here the CDR3 reads CASSLLRLAGGHTGELFF. The CDR3 bases are TGCGCCAGCAGCTTGTTGAGACTAGCGGGAGGGCACACCGGGGAGCTGTTTTTT.

This rearrangement joins TRBV7-9 to TRBJ2-1, with 8 positions matching TRBD1. The ends lost 5 bases at V and 8 bases at J; junction bases unmatched: 5. Germline values: CDR1 SEHNR, CDR2 FQNEAQ (reference sequence). This CDR3 region has 13 residues. The chain's CDR3 is CASSPTGVDEQFF. CDR3 DNA: TGTGCCAGCAGCCCGACAGGGGTCGATGAGCAGTTCTTC.

V is TRBV21-1 and J is TRBJ1-1; whether TRBD1, the table's D call, matches the DNA was not checked. TRBV21-1 is an annotated pseudogene. CDR3 length: 13 residues. CDR3 nucleotide sequence: TGTGCCAGCAGCGAGACAGGGAACACTGAAGCTTTCTTT. This translates into CASSETGNTEAFF.

V usage is TRBV9 and J usage is TRBJ2-7; weak D call: TRBD2 (5 bases). This CDR3 comprises 15 residues. Trimming removed 0 bases at V and 3 bases at J, with 13 bases between. Germline V gene sequence: CDR1 SGDLS, CDR2 YYNGEE. CDR3 sequence: CASSVVEGSNYEQYF. CDR3 nucleotides: TGTGCCAGCAGCGTAGTAGAGGGATCCAACTACGAGCAGTACTTC.

The V and J genes are TRBV4-2 and TRBJ1-2; a possible D gene is TRBD1 (5 bases). This CDR3 is built from 13 residues. Germline values: CDR1 LGHNA, CDR2 YNFKEQ. V was trimmed by 4 bases and J by 6 bases, leaving 12 bases between them. The CDR3: CASSPRALNGYTF. CDR3 nucleotides: TGTGCCAGCAGCCCCAGGGCTCTGAATGGCTACACCTTC.

The V gene is TRBV3-1 (or the pseudogene TRBV3-2), the J gene TRBJ2-2, with D perhaps matching TRBD2 (5 bases). Germline V lookup: CDR1 LGHDT, CDR2 YNNKEL (reference sequence). V shed 4 bases and J shed 6 bases, with 9 bases lying between them. The CDR3 spans 13 residues. CDR3 sequence reads: CASSRTAAGELFF. The CDR3 DNA sequence: TGTGCCAGCAGCCGGACTGCTGCCGGGGAGCTGTTTTTT.

The genes are TRBV28 and TRBJ2-2; no clear D. The germline CDR1 and CDR2 sequences are MDHEN and SYDVKM. Trimming removed 4 bases at V and 4 bases at J, with 7 bases between. This CDR3 is built from 13 residues. The CDR3 region is CASSSFSTGELFF. Written as DNA, the CDR3 is TGTGCCAGCAGTTCTTTTAGCACCGGGGAGCTGTTTTTT.

This chain links TRBV2 with TRBJ1-1; D unclear. The V end lost 6 bases, the J end lost 2 bases, and 13 bases lay between the germline ends. Germline CDR1 and CDR2: SNHLY and FYNNEI. The CDR3 loop spans 14 amino acids. The CDR3 DNA reads as TGTGCCAGCAGCCCGATATACGGTAACACTGAAGCTTTCTTT. It specifies CASSPIYGNTEAFF.

V gene TRBV10-3 combines with J gene TRBJ1-3; D call uncertain. Trimming removed 0 bases from V and 2 bases from J, with 8 bases in between. The CDR3 totals 15 residues. Germline CDR1 ENHRY, CDR2 SYGVKD. The CDR3 spells CAISESAGTGNTIYF. The DNA for the CDR3 is TGTGCCATCAGTGAGTCGGCCGGGACTGGAAACACCATATATTTT.

The chain couples TRBV7-9 to TRBJ2-3; TRBD2 agrees at 8 bases. Germline CDR1 and CDR2: SEHNR and FQNEAQ (reference sequence). The V and J ends lost 5 bases and 1 base, in that order; junction bases with no gene match: 8. The CDR3 is 16 amino acids. This chain's CDR3 is CASSPRETSGTDTQYF. As DNA, the CDR3 is TGTGCCAGCAGCCCTCGGGAGACTAGCGGCACAGATACGCAGTATTTT.

This clone was seen only a few times. A junction boundary mismatches the germline segment, possibly from a read error. J is TRBJ1-2 and V is TRBV5-6; D gene ambiguous. Per germline, CDR1 SGHDT and CDR2 YYEEEE. There are 13 residues in the CDR3. CDR3 sequence: CASSFRGGYRYTF. In nucleotides, the CDR3 is TGTGCCAGCAGCTTTCGGGGAGGCTATCGCTACACCTTC. Using reference TRBV5-6 and TRBJ1-2 for the parts outside the CDR3, the full variable domain is DAGVTQSPTHLIKTRGQQVTLRCSPKSGHDTVSWYQQALGQGPQFIFQYYEEEERQRGNFPDRFSGHQFPNYSSELNVNALLLGDSALYLCASSFRGGYRYTFGSGTRLTVV.